This T cell receptor beta chain was captured by sequencing in a study of cytomegalovirus exposure and HLA in healthy donors. Regarding the study as a whole: In vitro testing confirmed a few CMV-associated chains as specific for CMV antigens. In the analysis, some V segments, TRBV6-2 and TRBV6-3 included, were excluded as indistinguishable. Association of roughly 18,000 TCR beta sequences with HLA alleles was found at 0.05 false discovery rate in a later analysis. Productive status was seen about 90% or about 30% of the time for most TCR beta V segments in an earlier analysis.

Remarks on this clone: Its antigen is unknown. Other nucleotide sequences from this sample produce the same CDR3.

CDR3 length equals 13 residues. V was clipped by 3 bases and J by 0 bases, with 6 bases between them. Germline loops: CDR1 SGDLS, CDR2 YYNGEE. Primers: 60 Vbeta forward and 13 Jbeta reverse. Sequencing used immunoSEQ multiplex PCR; TCRdb keeps in-frame clones, though not all of them. The table records around 140,000 clones, roughly 79% of them present only once. This receptor was taken from a woman in her 40s in good health and CMV-seronegative. The sample comprised PBMCs. V is TRBV9 and J is TRBJ1-1; the D gene is possibly TRBD1 (6 bases). The CDR3 DNA is TGTGCCAGCAGCGCAGGGGTGAACACTGAAGCTTTCTTT. Translating it yields CASSAGVNTEAFF.